This entry features one T cell receptor (beta chain) sequence. The data belong to a study of glioma-infiltrating T cells after dendritic cell vaccination. Study details: Autologous tumor lysate-pulsed dendritic cell vaccination was given between the early 2000s and the early 2010s. Dendritic cells derived from monocytes and pulsed with autologous tumor lysate formed the vaccine.

Germline V lookup: CDR1 SGHDT, CDR2 YYEEEE. After removal of 3 bases from V and 2 bases from J, the junction contained 5 bases not matched to a gene. The CDR3 sequence is 15 residues long. The primer mix had 60 V beta and 13 J beta primers. Assay used: immunoSEQ multiplex PCR; TCRdb lists only in-frame clones, some missing. The sample yields tens of thousands of clones, roughly 87% seen once. The chain combines TRBV5-6 with TRBJ1-5; 7 nucleotides agree with TRBD1. The source is a human donor with glioblastoma. Sample: blood, taken before dendritic cell vaccination. The CDR3 reads CASSSDRDRNQPQHF. The CDR3 DNA reads as TGTGCCAGCAGCTCTGACAGGGATCGCAATCAGCCCCAGCATTTT.